Presented here are 2 T cell receptor beta chains from one specimen sequenced in a study of blood T cell repertoires in COVID-19. The data were produced by immunoSEQ multiplex PCR, yet TCRdb's version contains in-frame clones alone and is incomplete. The repertoire consists of about 180,000 clones, with 70% to 85% occurring once and the leading ten covering 6.5% to 7.5%. Sample: peripheral blood. The receptors shown here come from a man at least 80 years old with COVID-19, enrolled during active disease.

This chain connects TRBV11-1 to TRBJ2-7; 8 positions agree with TRBD2. Germline values: CDR1 SGHAT, CDR2 FQDESV (reference sequence). The CDR3 extends over 13 amino acids. Germline trimming cut 3 bases from V and 4 bases from J; bases unmatched to any gene: 2. For the CDR3, the DNA is TGTGCCAGCAGCTTCGGACTAGCTTACGAGCAGTACTTC. Encoded protein: CASSFGLAYEQYF.

The rearrangement links TRBV4-1 to TRBJ1-5, with TRBD1 matching over 7 bases. The trim removed 0 bases at V and 1 base at J, leaving 9 bases unmatched. Germline V gives CDR1 MGHRA, CDR2 YSYEKL. The CDR3 contains 18 residues. The CDR3: CASSQERTGVRSNQPQHF. CDR3 sequence (DNA): TGCGCCAGCAGCCAAGAACGTACAGGGGTTCGGAGCAATCAGCCCCAGCATTTT.